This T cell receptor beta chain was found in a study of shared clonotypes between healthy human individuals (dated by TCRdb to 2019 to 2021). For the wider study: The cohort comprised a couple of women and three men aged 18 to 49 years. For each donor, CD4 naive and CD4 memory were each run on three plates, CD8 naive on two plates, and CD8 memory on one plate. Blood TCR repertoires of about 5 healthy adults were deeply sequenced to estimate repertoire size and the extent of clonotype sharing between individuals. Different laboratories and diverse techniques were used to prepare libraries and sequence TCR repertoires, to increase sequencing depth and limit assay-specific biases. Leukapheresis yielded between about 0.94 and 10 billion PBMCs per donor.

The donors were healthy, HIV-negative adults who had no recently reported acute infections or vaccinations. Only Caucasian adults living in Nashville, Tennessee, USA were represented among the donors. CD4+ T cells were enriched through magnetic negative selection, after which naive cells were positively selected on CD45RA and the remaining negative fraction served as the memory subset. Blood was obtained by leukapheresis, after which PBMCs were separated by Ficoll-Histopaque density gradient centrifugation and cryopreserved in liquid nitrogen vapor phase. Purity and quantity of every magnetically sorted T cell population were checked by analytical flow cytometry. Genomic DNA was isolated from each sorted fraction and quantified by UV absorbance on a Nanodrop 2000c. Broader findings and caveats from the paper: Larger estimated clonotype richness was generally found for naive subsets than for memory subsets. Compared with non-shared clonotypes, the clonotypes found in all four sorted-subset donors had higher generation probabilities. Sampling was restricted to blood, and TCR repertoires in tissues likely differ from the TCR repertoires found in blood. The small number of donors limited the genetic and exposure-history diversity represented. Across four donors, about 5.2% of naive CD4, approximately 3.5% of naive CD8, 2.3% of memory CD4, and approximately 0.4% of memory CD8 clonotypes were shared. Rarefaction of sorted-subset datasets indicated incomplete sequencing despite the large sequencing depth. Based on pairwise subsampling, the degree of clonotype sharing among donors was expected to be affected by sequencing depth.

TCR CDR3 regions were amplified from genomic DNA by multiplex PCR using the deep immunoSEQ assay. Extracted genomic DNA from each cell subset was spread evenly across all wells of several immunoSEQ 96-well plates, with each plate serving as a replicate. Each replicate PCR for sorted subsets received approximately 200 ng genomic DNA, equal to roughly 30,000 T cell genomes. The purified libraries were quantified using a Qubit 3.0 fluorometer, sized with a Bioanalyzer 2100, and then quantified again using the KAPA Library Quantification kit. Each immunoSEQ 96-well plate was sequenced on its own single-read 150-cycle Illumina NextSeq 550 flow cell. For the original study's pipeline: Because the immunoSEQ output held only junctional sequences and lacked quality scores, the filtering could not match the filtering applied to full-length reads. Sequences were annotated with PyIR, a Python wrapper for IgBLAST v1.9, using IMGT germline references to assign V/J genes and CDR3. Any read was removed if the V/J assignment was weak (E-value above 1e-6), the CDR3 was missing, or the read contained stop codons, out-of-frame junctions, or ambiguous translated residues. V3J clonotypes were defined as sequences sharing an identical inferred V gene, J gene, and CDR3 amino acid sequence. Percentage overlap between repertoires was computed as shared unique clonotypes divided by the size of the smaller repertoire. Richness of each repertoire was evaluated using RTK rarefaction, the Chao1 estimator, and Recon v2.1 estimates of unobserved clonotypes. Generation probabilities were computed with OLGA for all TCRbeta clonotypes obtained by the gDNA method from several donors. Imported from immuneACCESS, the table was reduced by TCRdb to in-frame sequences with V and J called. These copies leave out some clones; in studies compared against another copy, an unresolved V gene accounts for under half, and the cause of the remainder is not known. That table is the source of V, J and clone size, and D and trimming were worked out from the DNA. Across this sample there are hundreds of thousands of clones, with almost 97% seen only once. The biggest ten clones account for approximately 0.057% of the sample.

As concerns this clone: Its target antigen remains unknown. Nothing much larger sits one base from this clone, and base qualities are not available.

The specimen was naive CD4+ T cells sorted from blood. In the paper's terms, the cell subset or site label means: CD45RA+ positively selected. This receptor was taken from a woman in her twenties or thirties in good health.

The CDR3 protein: CASRTMRGAGETQYF. The nucleotides are TGTGCCAGCAGAACCATGAGGGGGGCAGGAGAGACCCAGTACTTC. Rearrangement joined TRBV28 to TRBJ2-5; the D gene may be TRBD1 or TRBD2, since each aligns over 6 bases. The CDR3 goes from the cysteine to the phenylalanine over 15 residues. CDR3 DNA is the only sequence kept; it has 45 bases, read in frame from the first base. Looking up the germline V gene yields CDR1 MDHEN and CDR2 SYDVKM. At the junction V is shortened by 6 bases and J by 4 bases, with 18 bases in between.